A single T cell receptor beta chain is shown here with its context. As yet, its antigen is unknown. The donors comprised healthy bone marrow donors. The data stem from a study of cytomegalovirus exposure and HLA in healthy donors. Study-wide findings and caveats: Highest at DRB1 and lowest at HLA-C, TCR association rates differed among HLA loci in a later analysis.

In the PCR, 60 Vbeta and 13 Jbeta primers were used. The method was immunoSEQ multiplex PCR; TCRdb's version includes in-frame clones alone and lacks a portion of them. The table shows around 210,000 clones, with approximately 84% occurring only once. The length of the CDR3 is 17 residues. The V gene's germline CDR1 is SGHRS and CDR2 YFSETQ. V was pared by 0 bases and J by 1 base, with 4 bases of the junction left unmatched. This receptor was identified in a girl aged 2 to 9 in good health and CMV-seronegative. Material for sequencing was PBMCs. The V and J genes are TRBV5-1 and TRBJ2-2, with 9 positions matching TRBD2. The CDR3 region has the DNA TGCGCCAGCAGCTTGGCGTATAGCGGGGGGAACACCGGGGAGCTGTTTTTT. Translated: CASSLAYSGGNTGELFF.